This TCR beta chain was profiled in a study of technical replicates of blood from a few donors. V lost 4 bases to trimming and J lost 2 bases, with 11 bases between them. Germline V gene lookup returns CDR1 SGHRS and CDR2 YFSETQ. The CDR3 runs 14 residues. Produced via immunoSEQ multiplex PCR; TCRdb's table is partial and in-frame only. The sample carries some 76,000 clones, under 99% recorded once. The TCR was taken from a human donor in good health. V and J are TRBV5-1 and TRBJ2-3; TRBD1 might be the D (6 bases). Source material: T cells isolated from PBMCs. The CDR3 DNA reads TGCGCCAGCAGCCGGACAGACGTCACAGATACGCAGTATTTT. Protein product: CASSRTDVTDTQYF.